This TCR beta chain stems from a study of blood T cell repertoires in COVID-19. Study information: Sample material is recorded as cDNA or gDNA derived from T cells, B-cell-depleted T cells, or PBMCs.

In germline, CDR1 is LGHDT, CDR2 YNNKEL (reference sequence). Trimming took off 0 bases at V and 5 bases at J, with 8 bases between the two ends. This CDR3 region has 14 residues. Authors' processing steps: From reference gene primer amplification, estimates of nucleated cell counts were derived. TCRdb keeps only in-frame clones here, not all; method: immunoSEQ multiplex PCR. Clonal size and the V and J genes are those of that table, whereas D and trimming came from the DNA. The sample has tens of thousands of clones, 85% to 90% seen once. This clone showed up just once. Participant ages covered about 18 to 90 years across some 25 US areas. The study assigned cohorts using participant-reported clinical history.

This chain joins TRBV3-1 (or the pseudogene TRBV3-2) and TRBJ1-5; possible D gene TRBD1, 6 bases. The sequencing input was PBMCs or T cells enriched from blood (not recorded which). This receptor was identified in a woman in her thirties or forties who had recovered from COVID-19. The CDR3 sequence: CASSQDRGDQPQHF. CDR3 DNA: TGTGCCAGCAGCCAAGACAGGGGCGATCAGCCCCAGCATTTT.